This entry features one T cell receptor beta chain sequence. Its matching antigen is unknown. Generation of TCR beta cDNA was performed by 5'RACE template switching incorporating UMIs. TCRdb re-called the 5' RACE reads and gives one entry per CDR3 protein, without DNA. This listing includes roughly 450,000 distinct CDR3 sequences. The CDR3 totals 13 residues. Germline CDR1 reads SGHRS; CDR2 reads YFSETQ. The data derive from a study of T cells expressing NK-cell markers. Overall study context: The sequencing cohort of eight donors included seven HCMV-seropositive individuals and one seronegative individual.

Study-wide results and caveats: Certain NKG2C+ T cell clones were expanded, and their HCMV specificity remained unclear. These clonotypes additionally ranked first within the CD3+CD56-NKG2C+ fraction of a handful of donors.

This chain links TRBV5-1 with TRBJ1-1; TCRdb's D call, TRBD1, is unchecked because there is no DNA. Material for sequencing was blood T cells: a sorted CD56 or NKG2C T cell subset, CD4+ or CD8+ T cells, or bulk PBMC T cells (not recorded which). The TCR comes from a woman between 50 and 59 years old in good health. Here the CDR3 reads CASSATAGAEAFF. Drawing the rest from reference TRBV5-1 and TRBJ1-1, the complete variable domain is KAGVTQTPRYLIKTRGQQVTLSCSPISGHRSVSWYQQTPGQGLQFLFEYFSETQRNKGNFPGRFSGRQFSNSRSEMNVSTLELGDSALYLCASSATAGAEAFFGQGTRLTVV.